This TCR beta chain was recovered during a study of blood T cell repertoires in COVID-19. Study at large: Some COVID-19 samples were acute and others convalescent; all came from the United States, Italy and Spain. PBMCs, B-cell-depleted T cells, or T cells were the source of the cDNA or gDNA that made up the material.

Assay used: immunoSEQ multiplex PCR; TCRdb lists only in-frame clones, some missing. The data hold a few hundred thousand clones, with 86% observed a single time. CDR1 is SGHKS, CDR2 YYEKEE, per germline (reference sequence). The CDR3 length is 14 residues. V was shortened by 3 bases and J by 4 bases, with 13 bases between the two germline ends. The TCR originated in a man in his 60s with acute or convalescent COVID-19. The V gene is TRBV5-5, the J gene TRBJ1-2, with D uncertain. The specimen sequenced was peripheral blood. In nucleotides, the CDR3 is TGTGCCAGCAGCTCCCGGGAGGGAATCTATGGCTACACCTTC. Encoded protein: CASSSREGIYGYTF.